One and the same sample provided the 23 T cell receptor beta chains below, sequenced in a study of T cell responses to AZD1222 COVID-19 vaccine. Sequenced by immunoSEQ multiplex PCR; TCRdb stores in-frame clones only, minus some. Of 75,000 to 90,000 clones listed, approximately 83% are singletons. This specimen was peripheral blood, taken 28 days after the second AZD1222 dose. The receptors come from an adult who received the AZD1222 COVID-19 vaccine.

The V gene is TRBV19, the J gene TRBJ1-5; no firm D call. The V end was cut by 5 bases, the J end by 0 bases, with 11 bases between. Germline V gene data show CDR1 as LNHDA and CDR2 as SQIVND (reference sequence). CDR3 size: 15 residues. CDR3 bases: TGTGCCAGTAGTCCCCCCCCATATAGCAATCAGCCCCAGCATTTT. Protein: CASSPPPYSNQPQHF.

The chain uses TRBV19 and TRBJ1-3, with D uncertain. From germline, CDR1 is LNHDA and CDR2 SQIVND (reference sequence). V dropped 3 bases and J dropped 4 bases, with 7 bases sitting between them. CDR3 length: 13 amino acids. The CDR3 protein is CASSILTGNTIYF. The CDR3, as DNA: TGTGCCAGTAGTATTCTGACAGGAAACACCATATATTTT.

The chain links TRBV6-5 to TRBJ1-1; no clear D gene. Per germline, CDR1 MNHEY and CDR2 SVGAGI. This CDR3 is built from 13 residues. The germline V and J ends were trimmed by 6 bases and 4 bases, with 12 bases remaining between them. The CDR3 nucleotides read TGTGCCAGCAGCTTAACCCTACTCACTGAAGCTTTCTTT. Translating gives CASSLTLLTEAFF.

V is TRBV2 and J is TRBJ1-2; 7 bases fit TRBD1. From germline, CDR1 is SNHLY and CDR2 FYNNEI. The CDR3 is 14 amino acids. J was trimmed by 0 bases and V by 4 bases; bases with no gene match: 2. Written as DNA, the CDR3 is TGTGCCAGCAGTGGGGACAGCGCTAACTATGGCTACACCTTC. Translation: CASSGDSANYGYTF.

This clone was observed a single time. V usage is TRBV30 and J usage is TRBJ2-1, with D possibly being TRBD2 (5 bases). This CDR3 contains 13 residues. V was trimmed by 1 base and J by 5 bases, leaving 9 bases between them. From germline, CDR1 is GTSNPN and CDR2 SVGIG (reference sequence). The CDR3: CAWSGAEDNEQFF. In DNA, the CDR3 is TGTGCCTGGAGTGGGGCGGAGGACAATGAGCAGTTCTTC. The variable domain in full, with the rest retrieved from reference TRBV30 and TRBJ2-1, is SQTIHQWPATLVQPVGSPLSLECTVEGTSNPNLYWYRQAAGRGLQLLFYSVGIGQISSEVPQNLSASRPQDRQFILSSKKLLLSDSGFYLCAWSGAEDNEQFFGPGTRLTVL.

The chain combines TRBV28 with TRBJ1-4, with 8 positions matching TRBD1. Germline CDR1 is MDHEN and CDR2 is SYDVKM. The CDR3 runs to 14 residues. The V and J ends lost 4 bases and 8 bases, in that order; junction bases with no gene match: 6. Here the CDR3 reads CASSWGQVEEKLFF. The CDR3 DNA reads TGTGCCAGCAGTTGGGGACAGGTCGAGGAAAAACTGTTTTTT. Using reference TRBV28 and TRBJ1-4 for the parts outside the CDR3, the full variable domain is DVKVTQSSRYLVKRTGEKVFLECVQDMDHENMFWYRQDPGLGLRLIYFSYDVKMKEKGDIPEGYSVSREKKERFSLILESASTNQTSMYLCASSWGQVEEKLFFGSGTQLSVL.

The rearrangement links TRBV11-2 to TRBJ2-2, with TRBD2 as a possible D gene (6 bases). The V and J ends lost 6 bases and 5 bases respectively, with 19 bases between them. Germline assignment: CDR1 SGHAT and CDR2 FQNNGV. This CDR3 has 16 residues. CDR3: CASRDRRRGGTGELFF. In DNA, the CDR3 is TGTGCCAGCAGGGACCGAAGAAGGGGAGGAACCGGGGAGCTGTTTTTT.

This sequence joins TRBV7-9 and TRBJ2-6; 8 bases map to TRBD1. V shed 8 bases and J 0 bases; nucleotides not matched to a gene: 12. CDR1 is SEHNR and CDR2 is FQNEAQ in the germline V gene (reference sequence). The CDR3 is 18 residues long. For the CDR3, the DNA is TGTGCCAGCGGACAGGGTATGAAGAGCCTCTCTGGGGCCAACGTCCTGACTTTC. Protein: CASGQGMKSLSGANVLTF.

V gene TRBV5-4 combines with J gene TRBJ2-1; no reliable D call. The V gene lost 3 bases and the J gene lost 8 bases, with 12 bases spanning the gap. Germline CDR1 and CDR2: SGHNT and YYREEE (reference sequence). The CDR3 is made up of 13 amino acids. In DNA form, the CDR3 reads TGTGCCAGCAGCTCAGACAATGGGCATGAGCAGTTCTTC. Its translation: CASSSDNGHEQFF.

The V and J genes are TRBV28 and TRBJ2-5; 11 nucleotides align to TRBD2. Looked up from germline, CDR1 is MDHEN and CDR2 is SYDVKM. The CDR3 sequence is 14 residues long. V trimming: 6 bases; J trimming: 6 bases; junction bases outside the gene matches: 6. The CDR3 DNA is TGTGCCAGCAGCCACACTAGCGGGAGACAGACCCAGTACTTC. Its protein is CASSHTSGRQTQYF.

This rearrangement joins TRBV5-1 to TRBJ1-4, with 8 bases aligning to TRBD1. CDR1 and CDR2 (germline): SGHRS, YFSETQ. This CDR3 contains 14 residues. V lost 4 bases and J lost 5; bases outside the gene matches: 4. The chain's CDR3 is CASSAGGQNEKLFF. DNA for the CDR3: TGCGCCAGCAGCGCAGGGGGCCAGAATGAAAAACTGTTTTTT.

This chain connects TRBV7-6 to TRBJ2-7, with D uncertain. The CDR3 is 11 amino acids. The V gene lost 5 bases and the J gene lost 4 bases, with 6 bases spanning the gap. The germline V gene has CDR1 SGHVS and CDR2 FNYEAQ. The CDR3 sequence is CASSTGYEQYF. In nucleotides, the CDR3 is TGTGCCAGCAGCACTGGATACGAGCAGTACTTC.

The CDR3 reads CASSRRTGAGTGELFF. The DNA of the CDR3 is TGTGCCAGCAGCCGAAGGACGGGGGCGGGCACCGGGGAGCTGTTTTTT. V is TRBV3-1 (or the pseudogene TRBV3-2) and J is TRBJ2-2; D is perhaps TRBD1 or TRBD2 (6 bases each). Trimming cost V 4 bases and J 4 bases, with 16 bases left between them. This CDR3 region has 16 residues. The germline V gene has CDR1 LGHDT and CDR2 YNNKEL (reference sequence).

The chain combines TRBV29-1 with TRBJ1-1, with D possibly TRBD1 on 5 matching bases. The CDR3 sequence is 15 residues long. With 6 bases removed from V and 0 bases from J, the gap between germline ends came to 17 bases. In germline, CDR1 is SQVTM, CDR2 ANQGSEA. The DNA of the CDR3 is TGCAGCGTCGGGGGGGTTGGAGCCATGAACACTGAAGCTTTCTTT. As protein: CSVGGVGAMNTEAFF.

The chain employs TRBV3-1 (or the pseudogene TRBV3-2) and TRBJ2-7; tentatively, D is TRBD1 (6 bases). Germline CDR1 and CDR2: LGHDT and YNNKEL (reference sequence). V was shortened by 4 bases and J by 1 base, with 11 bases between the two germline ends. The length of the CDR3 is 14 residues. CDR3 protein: CASSLDRFSYEQYF. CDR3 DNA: TGTGCCAGCAGCCTGGACAGATTTTCCTACGAGCAGTACTTC.

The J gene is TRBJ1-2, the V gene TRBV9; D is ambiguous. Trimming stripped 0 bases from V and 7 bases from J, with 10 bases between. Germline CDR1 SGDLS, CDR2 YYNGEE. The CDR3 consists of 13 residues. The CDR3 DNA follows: TGTGCCAGCAGCGTAGGGCCAGTAGCTGGCTACACCTTC. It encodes CASSVGPVAGYTF.

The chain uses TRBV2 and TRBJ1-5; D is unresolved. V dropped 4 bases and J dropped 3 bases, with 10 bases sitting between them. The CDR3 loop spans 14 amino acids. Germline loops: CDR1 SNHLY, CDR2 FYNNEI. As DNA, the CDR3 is TGTGCCAGCAGTGTTGGTAGCTTCAATCAGCCCCAGCATTTT. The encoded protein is CASSVGSFNQPQHF. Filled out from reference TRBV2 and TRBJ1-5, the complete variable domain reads EPEVTQTPSHQVTQMGQEVILRCVPISNHLYFYWYRQILGQKVEFLVSFYNNEISEKSEIFDDQFSVERPDGSNFTLKIRSTKLEDSAMYFCASSVGSFNQPQHFGDGTRLSIL.

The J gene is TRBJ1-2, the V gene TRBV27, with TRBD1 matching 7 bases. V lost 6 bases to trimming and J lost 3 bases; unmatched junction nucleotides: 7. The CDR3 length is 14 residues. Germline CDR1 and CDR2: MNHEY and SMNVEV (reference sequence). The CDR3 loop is CASRGDRTYYGYTF. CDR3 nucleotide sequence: TGTGCCAGCAGGGGGGACAGAACTTACTATGGCTACACCTTC.

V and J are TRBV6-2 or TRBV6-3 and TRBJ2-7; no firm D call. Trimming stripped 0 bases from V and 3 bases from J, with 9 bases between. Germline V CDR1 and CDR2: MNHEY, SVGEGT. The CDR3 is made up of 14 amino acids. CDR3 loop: CASSYSQTFYEQYF. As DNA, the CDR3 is TGTGCCAGCAGTTACTCGCAGACTTTCTACGAGCAGTACTTC.

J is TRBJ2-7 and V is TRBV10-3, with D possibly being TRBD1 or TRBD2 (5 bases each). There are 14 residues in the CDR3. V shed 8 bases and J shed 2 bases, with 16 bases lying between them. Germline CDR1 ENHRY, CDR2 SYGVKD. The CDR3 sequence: CAIGAKTGPYEQYF. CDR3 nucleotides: TGTGCCATCGGGGCTAAAACGGGGCCCTACGAGCAGTACTTC.

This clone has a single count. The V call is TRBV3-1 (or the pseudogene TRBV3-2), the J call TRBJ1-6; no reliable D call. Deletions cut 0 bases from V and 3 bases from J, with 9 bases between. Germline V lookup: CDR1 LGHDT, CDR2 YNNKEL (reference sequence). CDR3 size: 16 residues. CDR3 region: CASSQDFPDYNSPLHF. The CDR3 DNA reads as TGTGCCAGCAGCCAAGATTTTCCAGACTATAATTCACCCCTCCACTTT.

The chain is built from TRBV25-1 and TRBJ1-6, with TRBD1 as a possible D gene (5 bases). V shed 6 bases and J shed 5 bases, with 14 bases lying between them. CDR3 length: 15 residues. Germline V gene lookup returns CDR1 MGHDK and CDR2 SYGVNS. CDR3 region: CASSPIGRDNSPLHF. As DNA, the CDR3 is TGTGCCAGCAGCCCAATTGGCAGGGATAATTCACCCCTCCACTTT. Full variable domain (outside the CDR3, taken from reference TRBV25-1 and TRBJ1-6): EADIYQTPRYLVIGTGKKITLECSQTMGHDKMYWYQQDPGMELHLIHYSYGVNSTEKGDLSSESTVSRIRTEHFPLTLESARPSHTSQYLCASSPIGRDNSPLHFGNGTRLTVT.

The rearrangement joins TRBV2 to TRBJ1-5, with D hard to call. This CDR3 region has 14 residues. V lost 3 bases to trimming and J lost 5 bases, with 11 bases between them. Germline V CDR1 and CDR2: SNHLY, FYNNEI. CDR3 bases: TGTGCCAGCAGTGAGACCAGGAGATATCAGCCCCAGCATTTT. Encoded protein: CASSETRRYQPQHF.